This T cell receptor beta chain was obtained from a study of T cell responses to AZD1222 COVID-19 vaccine. Study results and limitations: Nearly half of the spike-specific TCRs reportedly recognize variant regions that carry no mutations. The donor cohort was predominantly white British with a female majority, and clonal diversity may have been underestimated. Increased Spike-specific TCR breadth and depth were observed after two AZD1222 doses. Baseline serostatus was positive in only a handful of AZD1222 recipients.

Turning to this clone: The antigen is undetermined.

The repertoire was sequenced with immunoSEQ multiplex PCR; TCRdb's copy has only in-frame clones and lacks some. The sample lists around 120,000 clones, about 92% seen once, with approximately 5% in the top ten. The germline V gene has CDR1 SGHNT and CDR2 YYREEE (reference sequence). The CDR3 is 16 residues long. J was trimmed by 3 bases and V by 0 bases; bases with no gene match: 3. This clonotype was obtained from an adult who received the AZD1222 COVID-19 vaccine. V gene TRBV5-4 combines with J gene TRBJ1-5, with 10 bases fitting TRBD1. This sample comprised peripheral blood, obtained 28 days after the second AZD1222 dose. In DNA, the CDR3 is TGTGCCAGCAGCTTGGGGGGACAGGGGATCAATCAGCCCCAGCATTTT. Translating gives CASSLGGQGINQPQHF.